The entry that follows covers one T cell receptor (beta chain) sequence. This entry belongs to a study of cytomegalovirus exposure and HLA in healthy donors. Study information: Falling in the Caucasian-associated ancestry cluster were about 82% of around 370 genotyped donors.

All the people who gave samples were healthy bone marrow donors. Primers for the PCR totalled 60 Vbeta and 13 Jbeta. The assay was immunoSEQ multiplex PCR, and TCRdb's table has in-frame clones only and misses some. This sample carries under 200,000 clones, around 75% of them seen once, and the ten largest clones take around 4.7%. This CDR3 region has 13 residues. Trimming took 4 bases from V and 1 from J, leaving 8 bases between them. CDR1 is MNHEY, CDR2 SMNVEV, per germline (reference sequence). The genes are TRBV27 and TRBJ2-7; tentatively, D is TRBD1 (6 bases). The sequence was collected from a male donor in good health and CMV-seronegative. Input material: PBMCs. Here the CDR3 DNA reads TGTGCCAGCAGTTCACAGGGTTCCTACGAGCAGTACTTC. Its protein is CASSSQGSYEQYF.